These 26 T cell receptor beta chains share one sample of origin, sequenced in a study of T cells expressing NK-cell markers. TCRdb reanalyzed the 5' RACE reads, giving one entry per CDR3 protein sequence and no DNA. The clone table shows about 380,000 distinct CDR3 sequences, with the ten largest holding roughly 5.2%. The sequencing sample was made of blood T cells: a sorted CD56 or NKG2C T cell subset, CD4+ or CD8+ T cells, or bulk PBMC T cells (not recorded which). These receptors all come from a man aged 18 to 69 in good health.

The rearrangement joins TRBV20-1 to TRBJ1-3; TCRdb picks TRBD1, but there is no DNA to check that call. The CDR3 is 14 amino acids. Germline V lookup: CDR1 DFQATT, CDR2 SNEGSKA (reference sequence). The CDR3 is CSARPGGNGNTIYF.

The chain employs TRBV7-3 and TRBJ2-5; as DNA is missing, the TRBD1 call by TCRdb cannot be tested. CDR1 is SGHTA and CDR2 is FQGTGA in the germline V gene. This CDR3 has 16 amino acids. The CDR3: CASSPTGTLKGETQYF.

The chain carries TRBV10-3 and TRBJ1-4; TCRdb's D call of TRBD1 is untestable without DNA. The CDR3 has 13 amino acids. Per germline, CDR1 ENHRY and CDR2 SYGVKD. This CDR3 is CAISGQGNEKLFF.

This chain connects TRBV10-3 to TRBJ2-1; checking the TCRdb D call of TRBD2 is not possible without DNA. Germline-derived CDR1 and CDR2 are ENHRY and SYGVKD. The CDR3 has 15 residues. The CDR3: CAISGGAGGYNEQFF.

The gene calls are TRBV29-1 and TRBJ2-6; the D call of TRBD1 rests on TCRdb alone, since no DNA is present to check it. The CDR3 loop spans 14 amino acids. Germline V gene lookup returns CDR1 SQVTM and CDR2 ANQGSEA. CDR3 in amino acids: CSVAGRTGGDVLTF.

The rearrangement joins TRBV11-2 to TRBJ1-2; the TRBD1 assignment by TCRdb is unverifiable without DNA. The CDR3 spans 16 residues. Germline V gene lookup returns CDR1 SGHAT and CDR2 FQNNGV. The CDR3 spells CASSLGSARGIYGYTF.

The gene calls are TRBV12-3 or TRBV12-4 and TRBJ2-1; as DNA is missing, the TRBD2 call by TCRdb cannot be tested. The CDR3 sequence is 14 residues long. CDR3 residues: CASTRLAGGTEQFF.

The CDR3 spells CSAMSGGAQKNIQYF. The chain employs TRBV20-1 and TRBJ2-4; TCRdb names TRBD1, which stays unverified in the absence of DNA. In germline, CDR1 is DFQATT, CDR2 SNEGSKA (reference sequence). The CDR3 consists of 15 residues.

The chain recombines TRBV2 with TRBJ2-3; TCRdb reports TRBD2, a call that lacks DNA to check it against. The CDR3 is 14 residues long. CDR1 and CDR2 (germline): SNHLY, FYNNEI. CDR3 sequence reads: CASKERGTGGTQYF. Full variable domain (outside the CDR3, taken from reference TRBV2 and TRBJ2-3): EPEVTQTPSHQVTQMGQEVILRCVPISNHLYFYWYRQILGQKVEFLVSFYNNEISEKSEIFDDQFSVERPDGSNFTLKIRSTKLEDSAMYFCASKERGTGGTQYFGPGTRLTVL.

The V and J genes are TRBV15 and TRBJ2-2; TCRdb's D call of TRBD2 is untestable without DNA. CDR1 and CDR2 (germline): LNHNV, YYDKDF (reference sequence). The CDR3 loop spans 15 amino acids. The CDR3 region is CATSSQLAAEGELFF.

The V call is TRBV5-5, the J call TRBJ2-7; TCRdb proposes TRBD2, but this gene call is untestable without DNA. There are 14 residues in the CDR3. Germline V gene data show CDR1 as SGHKS and CDR2 as YYEKEE (reference sequence). CDR3 amino acids: CASRAPGRSYEQYF. The full variable domain, its missing parts supplied by reference TRBV5-5 and TRBJ2-7, is DAGVTQSPTHLIKTRGQQVTLRCSPISGHKSVSWYQQVLGQGPQFIFQYYEKEERGRGNFPDRFSARQFPNYSSELNVNALLLGDSALYLCASRAPGRSYEQYFGPGTRLTVT.

The genes are TRBV20-1 and TRBJ2-7. The CDR3 loop spans 14 amino acids. The germline V gene encodes CDR1 DFQATT and CDR2 SNEGSKA (reference sequence). The CDR3 sequence is CSARKQIGRPEQYF.

The chain couples TRBV6-1 to TRBJ2-3; the TCRdb call, TRBD2, lacks DNA for checking. This CDR3 is 17 amino acids long. The germline V gene encodes CDR1 MNHNS and CDR2 SASEGT. CDR3: CASTGGPGGARADTQYF.

The chain links TRBV15 to TRBJ2-4. Per germline, CDR1 LNHNV and CDR2 YYDKDF (reference sequence). The CDR3 consists of 16 residues. The CDR3 sequence is CATSRDGLGAKNIQYF. Drawing the rest from reference TRBV15 and TRBJ2-4, the complete variable domain is DAMVIQNPRYQVTQFGKPVTLSCSQTLNHNVMYWYQQKSSQAPKLLFHYYDKDFNNEADTPDNFQSRRPNTSFCFLDIRSPGLGDTAMYLCATSRDGLGAKNIQYFGAGTRLSVL.

This CDR3 reads CASSSWGAAYGYTF. This chain links TRBV6-5 with TRBJ1-2; the D gene TCRdb calls, TRBD1, cannot be checked with no DNA. There are 14 residues in the CDR3. Per the germline V gene, CDR1 is MNHEY and CDR2 is SVGAGI.

The V and J genes are TRBV6-5 and TRBJ2-4. The CDR3 loop spans 11 amino acids. The germline V gene has CDR1 MNHEY and CDR2 SVGAGI. CDR3 sequence: CASSYDNIQYF.

The chain recombines TRBV20-1 with TRBJ2-4. The CDR3 runs to 12 residues. Germline CDR1 and CDR2: DFQATT and SNEGSKA (reference sequence). The CDR3 region is CRRRVYGNIQYF.

The CDR3 spells CASSLGTRQRANTEAFF. The chain joins TRBV5-5 to TRBJ1-1; absent DNA, TCRdb's TRBD1 call cannot be checked. This CDR3 has 17 amino acids. The germline CDR1 and CDR2 sequences are SGHKS and YYEKEE (reference sequence). The whole variable domain, remainder taken from reference TRBV5-5 and TRBJ1-1, is DAGVTQSPTHLIKTRGQQVTLRCSPISGHKSVSWYQQVLGQGPQFIFQYYEKEERGRGNFPDRFSARQFPNYSSELNVNALLLGDSALYLCASSLGTRQRANTEAFFGQGTRLTVV.

The chain uses TRBV6-1 and TRBJ2-6. This CDR3 has 17 amino acids. The germline CDR1 and CDR2 sequences are MNHNS and SASEGT. CDR3 amino acids: CASSEAAFHSGANVLTF.

The chain carries TRBV5-1 and TRBJ1-1; the D call of TRBD1 rests on TCRdb alone, since no DNA is present to check it. CDR3 length: 16 amino acids. The germline CDR1 and CDR2 sequences are SGHRS and YFSETQ. The CDR3 loop reads CASSLAPGTTNTEAFF. The full variable domain, in which reference TRBV5-1 and TRBJ1-1 provide the parts outside the CDR3, is KAGVTQTPRYLIKTRGQQVTLSCSPISGHRSVSWYQQTPGQGLQFLFEYFSETQRNKGNFPGRFSGRQFSNSRSEMNVSTLELGDSALYLCASSLAPGTTNTEAFFGQGTRLTVV.

The chain uses TRBV19 and TRBJ1-3. Germline V CDR1 and CDR2: LNHDA, SQIVND (reference sequence). The CDR3 length is 13 residues. This CDR3 is CATTLSSGNTIYF.

This CDR3 is CASSNDDGKKLFF. The genes are TRBV2 and TRBJ1-4. This CDR3 has 13 amino acids. CDR1 and CDR2 from the germline V gene are SNHLY and FYNNEI.

V is TRBV5-6 and J is TRBJ1-2; TCRdb calls TRBD1, which cannot be checked without DNA. The CDR3 has 16 residues. CDR1 is SGHDT, CDR2 YYEEEE, per germline. CDR3 sequence reads: CASSLGQGRVGSGYTF.

The chain employs TRBV3-1 and TRBJ1-5. Germline assignment: CDR1 LGHDT and CDR2 YNNKEL (reference sequence). The CDR3 consists of 15 residues. The CDR3 sequence is CASSPSISLNQPQHF.

The chain joins TRBV20-1 to TRBJ1-5; TCRdb's D call of TRBD1 is untestable without DNA. The CDR3 sequence is 14 residues long. Germline V lookup: CDR1 DFQATT, CDR2 SNEGSKA (reference sequence). The CDR3 is CSARMDRDGQPQHF.

V gene TRBV5-5 combines with J gene TRBJ2-7; TCRdb designates TRBD1, a call that cannot be tested without DNA. This CDR3 has 15 amino acids. Germline V lookup: CDR1 SGHKS, CDR2 YYEKEE (reference sequence). The CDR3 here is CASSLYPDRLYEQYF.